The 31 T cell receptor beta chains in this list originate from one sample, sequenced in a study of naive and memory T cell subsets. An equimolar mix of two oligonucleotides served as the beta constant-region primer for TRBC1 and TRBC2. Each CDR3 protein gets one entry after TCRdb re-called the UMI-ligation and nested PCR reads with MiXCR. The profile shows 140,000 to 150,000 distinct CDR3 sequences, around 15% of them singletons. The sequencing input was naive CD4+ T cells from blood. These TCRs come from a human donor in good health.

This clonotype occurred a few times. This chain links TRBV7-2 with TRBJ1-2; D is perhaps TRBD1 (5 bases). CDR1 and CDR2 (germline): SGHTA, FQGNSA. V was clipped by 1 base and J by 4 bases, with 13 bases between them. CDR3 length: 15 residues. The CDR3 region has the DNA TGTGCCAGCAGCTTAGGCCCGGGGCAGGGCTATGGCTACACCTTC. Protein product: CASSLGPGQGYGYTF.

The V gene is TRBV29-1, the J gene TRBJ2-1; D is ambiguous. Between the trimmed V and J ends, which lost 7 bases and 5 bases, there was a span of 6 bases. The CDR3 consists of 10 residues. Germline CDR1 reads SQVTM; CDR2 reads ANQGSEA. CDR3 in DNA: TGCAGCGGTCGGAACAATGAGCAGTTCTTC. This codes for CSGRNNEQFF.

This clonotype was counted between two and nine times. This chain links TRBV3-1 with TRBJ2-1; D is ambiguous. In germline, CDR1 is LGHDT, CDR2 YNNKEL (reference sequence). The V end lost 2 bases, the J end lost 9 bases, and 11 bases lay between the germline ends. The CDR3 is made up of 13 amino acids. The CDR3 DNA follows: TGTGCCAGCAGCCAACCTCCTCGAGGTGAGCAGTTCTTC. Its protein product is CASSQPPRGEQFF.

The rearrangement uses TRBV2 and TRBJ2-1; TRBD2 matches 7 bases. The trim removed 2 bases at V and 5 bases at J, leaving 6 bases unmatched. This CDR3 is built from 15 residues. Per the germline V gene, CDR1 is SNHLY and CDR2 is FYNNEI. DNA for the CDR3: TGTGCCAGCAGTGAATTCCAGCGGGGAAACAATGAGCAGTTCTTC. It translates to CASSEFQRGNNEQFF.

This clonotype was seen a handful of times. The chain is built from TRBV20-1 and TRBJ1-5, with D possibly matching TRBD1 (6 bases). The V gene's germline CDR1 is DFQATT and CDR2 SNEGSKA (reference sequence). Trimming pared 7 bases from V and 0 bases from J, leaving 10 bases between. This CDR3 comprises 13 residues. Written as DNA, the CDR3 is TGCAGTGGTAGGGACAATAGCAATCAGCCCCAGCATTTT. Translation gives CSGRDNSNQPQHF.

The J gene is TRBJ2-2, the V gene TRBV14; D is unresolved. Trimming pared 1 base from V and 5 bases from J, leaving 11 bases between. The CDR3 covers 15 residues. CDR1 and CDR2 (germline): SGHDN, FVKESK. CDR3 in amino acids: CASSQVGKLTGELFF. The CDR3 nucleotides are TGTGCCAGCAGCCAAGTTGGTAAATTGACCGGGGAGCTGTTTTTT.

This clonotype occurred a few times. CDR3 bases: TGTGCCAGCAGCTGGACAGGGGGGGAGACCCAGTACTTC. It codes for CASSWTGGETQYF. The chain uses TRBV7-2 and TRBJ2-5; 10 bases line up with TRBD1. The V and J ends lost 4 bases and 5 bases, in that order; junction bases with no gene match: 1. Germline V CDR1 and CDR2: SGHTA, FQGNSA. The CDR3 sequence is 13 residues long.

As to this clonotype: A much larger clone sits a single nucleotide away, making a read error possible. The chain combines TRBV6-1 with TRBJ2-1; D remains ambiguous. Trimming took off 11 bases at V and 2 bases at J, with 10 bases between the two ends. CDR1 and CDR2 from the germline V gene are MNHNS and SASEGT. The CDR3 is made up of 12 amino acids. CDR3 residues: CAGTLAYNEQFF. CDR3 DNA sequence: TGTGCCGGCACCTTAGCCTACAATGAGCAGTTCTTC.

The V call is TRBV12-3 or TRBV12-4, the J call TRBJ2-7; tentatively, D is TRBD1 (5 bases). The CDR3 has 12 residues. The CDR3 DNA follows: TGTGCTTCGGCAGGGTCCACCTACGAGCAGTACTTC. Its protein product is CASAGSTYEQYF.

The DNA for the CDR3 is TGTGCCAGCAGCCAAGTAGAAACGGCGAAGGGGACCGGGGAGCTGTTTTTT. It codes for CASSQVETAKGTGELFF. The chain is built from TRBV4-2 and TRBJ2-2; TRBD1 might be the D (5 bases). The CDR3 totals 17 residues. Trimming took 1 base from V and 5 from J, leaving 17 bases between them. The germline V gene has CDR1 LGHNA and CDR2 YNFKEQ.

This clonotype was counted a few times. V usage is TRBV12-3 or TRBV12-4 and J usage is TRBJ1-5; 7 bases map to TRBD1. The CDR3 runs to 16 residues. V gave up 2 bases and J gave up 3 bases; unmatched junction bases: 7. CDR3 in amino acids: CASSLTGQVNNQPQHF. The CDR3 DNA follows: TGTGCCAGCAGTTTAACCGGACAGGTTAACAATCAGCCCCAGCATTTT.

This clonotype was counted only a few times. This chain connects TRBV7-2 to TRBJ2-7; weak D call: TRBD2 (5 bases). The CDR3 is 14 residues long. Looked up from germline, CDR1 is SGHTA and CDR2 is FQGNSA. The V end lost 0 bases, the J end lost 4 bases, and 10 bases lay between the germline ends. The chain's CDR3 is CASSLALRGYEQYF. DNA for the CDR3: TGTGCCAGCAGCTTAGCGCTTCGGGGTTACGAGCAGTACTTC.

In this sample, this clonotype turned up a few times. The V and J genes are TRBV18 and TRBJ1-5, with 7 bases matching TRBD1. The CDR3 totals 15 residues. Germline lookup yields CDR1 KGHSH and CDR2 LQKENI. J gave up 0 bases and V 3 bases, and 2 bases lay outside the gene matches. The CDR3 reads CASSPGQISNQPQHF. DNA of the CDR3: TGTGCCAGCTCACCGGGACAGATTAGCAATCAGCCCCAGCATTTT.

CDR3 sequence (DNA): TGTGCCAGCAGCACTCCCCTCGGGACAGCTAACTATGGCTACACCTTC. Its protein product is CASSTPLGTANYGYTF. This chain uses TRBV7-9 with TRBJ1-2; 7 positions match TRBD1. CDR3 length: 16 amino acids. Germline loops: CDR1 SEHNR, CDR2 FQNEAQ (reference sequence). V shed 5 bases, J shed 0 bases, and the junction held 9 bases outside the gene matches.

The V gene is TRBV5-1, the J gene TRBJ2-5; TRBD1 is a possible D gene (5 bases). Germline V CDR1 and CDR2: SGHRS, YFSETQ. This CDR3 region has 15 residues. Trimming took off 0 bases at V and 3 bases at J, with 12 bases between the two ends. Here the CDR3 reads CASSLVSTEKETQYF. The CDR3, as DNA: TGCGCCAGCAGCTTGGTGTCGACAGAAAAAGAGACCCAGTACTTC. The full variable domain, rest sourced from reference TRBV5-1 and TRBJ2-5, is KAGVTQTPRYLIKTRGQQVTLSCSPISGHRSVSWYQQTPGQGLQFLFEYFSETQRNKGNFPGRFSGRQFSNSRSEMNVSTLELGDSALYLCASSLVSTEKETQYFGPGTRLLVL.

V gene TRBV18 combines with J gene TRBJ2-7; D not resolved. V was clipped by 0 bases and J by 3 bases, with 6 bases between them. Germline V gives CDR1 KGHSH, CDR2 LQKENI. This CDR3 has 13 residues. CDR3 loop: CASSPPNSYEQYF. CDR3 in DNA: TGTGCCAGCTCACCACCGAACAGCTACGAGCAGTACTTC.

The chain recombines TRBV7-2 with TRBJ2-2; TRBD1 is a possible D gene (6 bases). V lost 2 bases and J 1 base, leaving 8 bases between the germline ends. The CDR3 is made up of 15 amino acids. The germline gives CDR1 SGHTA, CDR2 FQGNSA. DNA of the CDR3: TGTGCCAGCAGCTTAAGGACAGAGAACACCGGGGAGCTGTTTTTT. This translates into CASSLRTENTGELFF.

CDR3 sequence (DNA): TGCGCCAGCAGCCAGGGGGGACAGGGGAATGAGCAGTTCTTC. As protein: CASSQGGQGNEQFF. This chain connects TRBV4-1 to TRBJ2-1, with TRBD1 matching over 10 bases. CDR3 length: 14 amino acids. CDR1 is MGHRA and CDR2 is YSYEKL in the germline V gene. Trimming at V came to 3 bases and at J to 7 bases, leaving 3 bases not matched to a gene.

V and J are TRBV19 and TRBJ2-7; no reliable D call. CDR1 is LNHDA and CDR2 is SQIVND in the germline V gene (reference sequence). This CDR3 contains 13 residues. Trimming removed 5 bases at V and 3 bases at J, with 11 bases between. The CDR3 DNA reads TGTGCCAGTAGTGCCGACCTCTACTACGAGCAGTACTTC. It is translated as CASSADLYYEQYF.

There are a few counts of this clonotype. The rearrangement uses TRBV12-5 and TRBJ1-1; D is perhaps TRBD1 (5 bases). CDR1 LGHNT and CDR2 FRNRAP come from the germline V gene. The CDR3 runs 13 residues. The ends were cut back, 3 bases at V and 4 bases at J, with 9 bases in the middle. The CDR3 nucleotides read TGTGCTAGTGGTTTCCAGGGACGCACTGAAGCTTTCTTT. This translates into CASGFQGRTEAFF.

This chain connects TRBV20-1 to TRBJ2-7; 11 bases agree with TRBD2. The CDR3 sequence is 14 residues long. Germline V gene data show CDR1 as DFQATT and CDR2 as SNEGSKA (reference sequence). With V trimmed by 3 bases and J by 3 bases, 4 bases remained unmatched. DNA of the CDR3: TGCAGTGCTAGGCCGACTAGCGGGATCTACGAGCAGTACTTC. This encodes CSARPTSGIYEQYF.

The chain carries TRBV7-2 and TRBJ2-7; D is uncertain. Trimming stripped 5 bases from V and 5 bases from J, with 16 bases between. Germline V gives CDR1 SGHTA, CDR2 FQGNSA. CDR3 length: 14 amino acids. CDR3 DNA: TGTGCCAGCAGCCTCGTCGTAGGTATCGACGAGCAGTACTTC. This gives the protein CASSLVVGIDEQYF.

In its sample, this clonotype was seen a few times. CDR3 nucleotide sequence: TGTGCCAGCAGCCCGTCCAGTCGATCCTATGGCTACACCTTC. Amino acid sequence: CASSPSSRSYGYTF. The rearrangement uses TRBV3-1 and TRBJ1-2; D unclear. The CDR3 covers 14 residues. In germline, CDR1 is LGHDT, CDR2 YNNKEL (reference sequence). Trimming left V 4 bases short and J 4 bases short, with 13 bases between.

This rearrangement joins TRBV5-4 to TRBJ2-1; D may be TRBD2 (6 bases). CDR3 length: 13 residues. V was cut by 2 bases and J by 7 bases, with 10 bases left in between. Germline-derived CDR1 and CDR2 are SGHNT and YYREEE (reference sequence). For the CDR3, the DNA is TGTGCCAGCAGCTTAACGGGGGTAAATGAGCAGTTCTTC. This codes for CASSLTGVNEQFF.

The chain has TRBV23-1 and TRBJ2-3, with TRBD2 matching over 9 bases. TRBV23-1 is given ORF status, its function remaining uncertain. The CDR3 extends over 19 amino acids. The trim removed 0 bases at V and 2 bases at J, leaving 12 bases unmatched. The CDR3 nucleotides are TGCGCCAGCAGTCAATCGGGGGGGGCTAGCGGGATATACACAGATACGCAGTATTTT. Translating it yields CASSQSGGASGIYTDTQYF.

A few counts support this clonotype. The chain is built from TRBV5-4 and TRBJ2-1, with TRBD2 as a possible D gene (8 bases). V was clipped by 5 bases and J by 7 bases, with 19 bases between them. The CDR3 sequence is 15 residues long. Germline V lookup: CDR1 SGHNT, CDR2 YYREEE (reference sequence). Here the CDR3 DNA reads TGTGCCAGCAGTAGACAGGGACTAGTATATAATGAGCAGTTCTTC. Translated: CASSRQGLVYNEQFF.

The V call is TRBV10-3, the J call TRBJ2-3; D unresolved. V gave up 0 bases and J gave up 3 bases, with 13 bases separating them. Germline values: CDR1 ENHRY, CDR2 SYGVKD. The CDR3 extends over 16 amino acids. CDR3 DNA sequence: TGTGCCATCAGTGAGTCTGCGACGGTTAGTACAGATACGCAGTATTTT. Its translation is CAISESATVSTDTQYF.

This clonotype was observed a handful of times. The CDR3 spells CSARLAGGPTDTQYF. The CDR3 DNA is TGCAGTGCTAGACTAGCGGGAGGGCCCACAGATACGCAGTATTTT. The chain has TRBV20-1 and TRBJ2-3; 12 bases agree with TRBD2. This CDR3 region has 15 residues. Germline CDR1 reads DFQATT; CDR2 reads SNEGSKA (reference sequence). V was pared by 2 bases and J by 2 bases, with 2 bases of the junction left unmatched.

The chain has TRBV15 and TRBJ1-1; D not resolved. Looked up from germline, CDR1 is LNHNV and CDR2 is YYDKDF (reference sequence). V was clipped by 8 bases and J by 0 bases, with 19 bases between them. CDR3 length: 16 residues. CDR3 sequence: CATHSEAGLLNTEAFF. CDR3 nucleotide sequence: TGTGCCACCCATTCGGAAGCAGGACTTTTGAACACTGAAGCTTTCTTT.

The chain joins TRBV18 to TRBJ2-7, with 9 bases matching TRBD1. V lost 2 bases and J lost 7; bases outside the gene matches: 9. Germline assignment: CDR1 KGHSH and CDR2 LQKENI. The CDR3 runs 15 residues. DNA of the CDR3: TGTGCCAGCTCACCAGGGACAGGGACCTCGGAAGAGCAGTACTTC. Translating it yields CASSPGTGTSEEQYF. Full variable domain (remainder filled in from reference TRBV18 and TRBJ2-7): NAGVMQNPRHLVRRRGQEARLRCSPMKGHSHVYWYRQLPEEGLKFMVYLQKENIIDESGMPKERFSAEFPKEGPSILRIQQVVRGDSAAYFCASSPGTGTSEEQYFGPGTRLTVT.

In this sample, this clonotype turned up many times. This chain links TRBV5-8 with TRBJ2-7, with D perhaps given as TRBD1 or TRBD2 (5 bases each). Between the trimmed V and J ends, which lost 4 bases and 1 base, there was a span of 9 bases. The CDR3 loop spans 13 amino acids. From germline, CDR1 is SGHTS and CDR2 YDEGEE. CDR3 sequence (DNA): TGTGCCAGCAGCCCGGGACGGTCCTACGAGCAGTACTTC. Protein: CASSPGRSYEQYF.